Described below is a single T cell receptor (beta chain) sequence and its context. The V segment lost 8 bases and the J segment 6 bases; nucleotides outside the gene matches: 5. Germline V CDR1 and CDR2: SGDLS, YYNGEE. This CDR3 has 12 residues. CD45RO-negative, CCR7-selected cells formed the naive CD8 fraction, which excluded terminally differentiated effector memory CD45RA+ cells. This entry belongs to a study of shared clonotypes between healthy human individuals. As for the study in general: Per donor, three plates held CD4 naive cells, three held CD4 memory, two held CD8 naive and one held CD8 memory.

Data came from immunoSEQ multiplex PCR; TCRdb stores just in-frame clones and leaves some out. The sample lists millions of clones, 93% occurring once. This sequence originates from a man between 18 and 35 years old in good health. Some clones in this sample may be carry-over from other donors' samples. The sample comprised naive CD8+ T cells from PBMCs. This rearrangement joins TRBV9 to TRBJ2-7; TRBD1 matches 10 bases. CDR3 nucleotides: TGTGCCAGTGGACAGGGGGGTACCGAGCAGTACTTC. Its protein is CASGQGGTEQYF. The full variable domain, with the rest looked up from reference TRBV9 and TRBJ2-7, is DSGVTQTPKHLITATGQRVTLRCSPRSGDLSVYWYQQSLDQGLQFLIQYYNGEERAKGNILERFSAQQFPDLHSELNLSSLELGDSALYFCASGQGGTEQYFGPGTRLTVT.